A selection of T cell receptor beta chains follows, all from one sample in a study of cytotoxic CD8 clonotypes in ibrutinib-treated CLL. TCRdb's copy holds only in-frame clones and misses some; the assay was immunoSEQ multiplex PCR. This sample carries approximately 330,000 clones, around four fifths of them seen once, and the ten largest clones take 5.5% to 8%. Material: PBMCs, obtained before ibrutinib treatment. The receptors come from a human donor with chronic lymphocytic leukemia. Both conserved end residues are part of each CDR3. Each record gives: CDR3 length, clone size, D gene, V gene, J gene, CDR3 DNA, CDR3 protein. D genes are given only for firm matches. Size tells how often a clone was seen (once, few, many) or the class of an expanded clone, and some rows leave it out.

cdr3_length: 15; clone_size: -; d_call: TRBD2; v_call: TRBV9; j_call: TRBJ2-5; cdr3_nt: TGTGCCAGCAGCGGAACTAGCGGGGGAGGAGAGACCCAGTACTTC; cdr3_aa: CASSGTSGGGETQYF
cdr3_length: 14; clone_size: -; d_call: -; v_call: TRBV5-1; j_call: TRBJ2-5; cdr3_nt: TGCGCCAGCAGCTCCCTCCGGGCCCAAGAGACCCAGTACTTC; cdr3_aa: CASSSLRAQETQYF
cdr3_length: 13; clone_size: -; d_call: -; v_call: TRBV2; j_call: TRBJ2-1; cdr3_nt: TGTGCCAGCAGGCCGGGGACATTCAATGAGCAGTTCTTC; cdr3_aa: CASRPGTFNEQFF
cdr3_length: 11; clone_size: -; d_call: -; v_call: TRBV30; j_call: TRBJ2-1; cdr3_nt: TGTGCCTGGAGTGCCATCTTTGAGCAGTTCTTC; cdr3_aa: CAWSAIFEQFF
cdr3_length: 12; clone_size: -; d_call: TRBD2; v_call: TRBV30; j_call: TRBJ2-1; cdr3_nt: TGTGCCTGGAGTGGGGGAGGGAATGAGCAGTTCTTC; cdr3_aa: CAWSGGGNEQFF
cdr3_length: 15; clone_size: few; d_call: -; v_call: TRBV4-3; j_call: TRBJ2-7; cdr3_nt: TGCGCCAGCAGCCTCCTTTCCGCCCCCGGGCACGAGCAGTACTTC; cdr3_aa: CASSLLSAPGHEQYF
cdr3_length: 16; clone_size: few; d_call: TRBD2; v_call: TRBV19; j_call: TRBJ2-3; cdr3_nt: TGTGCCACCAAGAGGGGAGCGGGAGGTGTCACAGATACGCAGTATTTT; cdr3_aa: CATKRGAGGVTDTQYF
cdr3_length: 17; clone_size: -; d_call: TRBD2; v_call: TRBV27; j_call: TRBJ2-2; cdr3_nt: TGTGCCAGCAGTTCCTATAGCGGGAGGGGGTACACCGGGGAGCTGTTTTTT; cdr3_aa: CASSSYSGRGYTGELFF
cdr3_length: 13; clone_size: once; d_call: -; v_call: TRBV5-1; j_call: TRBJ1-4; cdr3_nt: TGCGCCAGCAGCTTGGTGGGGGCTGGAAAACTGTTTTTT; cdr3_aa: CASSLVGAGKLFF
cdr3_length: 13; clone_size: -; d_call: -; v_call: TRBV7-8; j_call: TRBJ1-1; cdr3_nt: TGTGCCAGCAGCAAGGGACGGAACACTGAAGCTTTCTTT; cdr3_aa: CASSKGRNTEAFF
cdr3_length: 17; clone_size: -; d_call: TRBD2; v_call: TRBV7-8; j_call: TRBJ2-7; cdr3_nt: TGTGCCAGCAGCCCCCACGGACTAGCGGGAGGTTCCTACGAGCAGTACTTC; cdr3_aa: CASSPHGLAGGSYEQYF
cdr3_length: 12; clone_size: -; d_call: -; v_call: TRBV30; j_call: TRBJ1-4; cdr3_nt: TGTGCCTGGAGTGTACAGAGTGAAAAACTGTTTTTT; cdr3_aa: CAWSVQSEKLFF
cdr3_length: 15; clone_size: few; d_call: -; v_call: TRBV9; j_call: TRBJ2-7; cdr3_nt: TGTGCCAGCAGCGTAGAGGCGGTAGGGGGAAGCGAGCAGTACTTC; cdr3_aa: CASSVEAVGGSEQYF
cdr3_length: 14; clone_size: -; d_call: TRBD1; v_call: TRBV9; j_call: TRBJ1-2; cdr3_nt: TGTGCCAGCAGCGTAGGACAGGGGGCTAGCGGCTACACCTTC; cdr3_aa: CASSVGQGASGYTF
cdr3_length: 16; clone_size: -; d_call: -; v_call: TRBV7-7; j_call: TRBJ2-2; cdr3_nt: TGTGCCAGCAGCTTACAAGCAGGCTCGAACACCGGGGAGCTGTTTTTT; cdr3_aa: CASSLQAGSNTGELFF
cdr3_length: 14; clone_size: -; d_call: TRBD1; v_call: TRBV5-1; j_call: TRBJ1-2; cdr3_nt: TGCGCCAGCAGCCAGGGGGACAGGGATTATGGCTACACCTTC; cdr3_aa: CASSQGDRDYGYTF
cdr3_length: 15; clone_size: -; d_call: TRBD2; v_call: TRBV15; j_call: TRBJ2-1; cdr3_nt: TGTGCCACCAGAACCGGGACTAGCGTCTACAATGAGCAGTTCTTC; cdr3_aa: CATRTGTSVYNEQFF
cdr3_length: 15; clone_size: -; d_call: -; v_call: TRBV10-2; j_call: TRBJ2-7; cdr3_nt: TGCGCCAGCTGTCCCGGGAGACAGCTATCCTACGAGCAGTACTTC; cdr3_aa: CASCPGRQLSYEQYF
cdr3_length: 12; clone_size: -; d_call: -; v_call: TRBV10-3; j_call: TRBJ2-2; cdr3_nt: TGTGCCATCAGTGAGTCGATCGGGGAGCTGTTTTTT; cdr3_aa: CAISESIGELFF
cdr3_length: 13; clone_size: -; d_call: -; v_call: TRBV10-3; j_call: TRBJ1-1; cdr3_nt: TGTGCCATCAGAGAAACAAAAAACACTGAAGCTTTCTTT; cdr3_aa: CAIRETKNTEAFF
cdr3_length: 13; clone_size: -; d_call: -; v_call: TRBV6-1; j_call: TRBJ2-7; cdr3_nt: TGTGCCAGCGGGGGTGACAGCACCTACGAGCAGTACTTC; cdr3_aa: CASGGDSTYEQYF
cdr3_length: 13; clone_size: -; d_call: TRBD1; v_call: TRBV25-1; j_call: TRBJ2-7; cdr3_nt: TGTGCCAGCAGAGGGACAGAAGCCTACGAGCAGTACTTC; cdr3_aa: CASRGTEAYEQYF